Included here is one TCR beta chain sequence, with context. It has no known antigen specificity. Base qualities are not recorded, but no much larger clone differs from it by a single base. Libraries came from the immunoSEQ multiplex PCR assay. TCRdb re-hosts the immuneACCESS table, in-frame sequences only. Its copies lack some clones; in the studies checked, an unresolved V gene accounts for under half of them, and the cause for the rest is not known. The sample has around 70,000 clones on record, about 94% of them singletons. Jointly, the top ten make up around 0.6% of the sample. This specimen comes from a study of T cell changes during pregnancy in multiple sclerosis (dated by TCRdb to between 2019 and 2020). For the wider study: Changes in the T cell repertoire over the course of pregnancy were examined in this study in women with multiple sclerosis.

V loses 6 bases of germline sequence and J loses 0 bases, and the interval between the two ends is 11 bases. CDR1 and CDR2, looked up from the germline V gene, are SGHTA and FQGNSA. Including cysteine and phenylalanine, the CDR3 has 14 amino acids. The sequence is cut down to CDR3 DNA, 42 bases in frame from base 1. Recombination joined TRBV7-2 with TRBJ1-1; the D gene remains uncertain. The sequenced sample was peripheral blood, obtained in the third trimester of pregnancy. This receptor was obtained from a female donor with multiple sclerosis, enrolled in a pregnancy study. The CDR3 amino acid sequence is: CASRLWAMNTEAFF. The nucleotide sequence reads as follows: TGTGCCAGCAGGTTGTGGGCTATGAACACTGAAGCTTTCTTT.